A single T cell receptor (beta chain) is shown here with its context. This table comes from immunoSEQ multiplex PCR, and its TCRdb copy is limited to in-frame clones, with some not included. This repertoire shows some 160,000 clones, 85% to 90% found once; its top ten account for 3%. Germline CDR1 reads SGDLS; CDR2 reads YYNGEE. With 0 bases clipped from V and 4 bases from J, the junction kept 6 bases outside the gene matches. CDR3 length: 16 residues. The data were obtained in a study of blood T cell repertoires in COVID-19. About the research overall: Sources were T cells, B-cell-depleted T cells, or PBMCs; the material itself was cDNA or gDNA.

The sequence was collected from a woman aged 55-70 years with active COVID-19. The rearrangement joins TRBV9 to TRBJ2-5; 10 nucleotides agree with TRBD2. Sequenced material: peripheral blood. The CDR3 bases are TGTGCCAGCAGCGTAGATCCTAGCGGGAGAGGAGAGACCCAGTACTTC. Its translation is CASSVDPSGRGETQYF.